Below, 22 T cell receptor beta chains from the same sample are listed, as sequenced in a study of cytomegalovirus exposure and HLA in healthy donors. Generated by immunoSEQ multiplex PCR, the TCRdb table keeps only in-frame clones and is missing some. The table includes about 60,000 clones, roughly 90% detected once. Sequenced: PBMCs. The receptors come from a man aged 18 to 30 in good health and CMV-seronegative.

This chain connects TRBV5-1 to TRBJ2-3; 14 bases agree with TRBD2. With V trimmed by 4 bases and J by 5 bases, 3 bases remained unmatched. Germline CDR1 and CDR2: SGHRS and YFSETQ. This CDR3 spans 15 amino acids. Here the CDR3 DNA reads TGCGCCAGCAGCCCCGGGACTAGCGGGAGAGATACGCAGTATTTT. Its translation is CASSPGTSGRDTQYF.

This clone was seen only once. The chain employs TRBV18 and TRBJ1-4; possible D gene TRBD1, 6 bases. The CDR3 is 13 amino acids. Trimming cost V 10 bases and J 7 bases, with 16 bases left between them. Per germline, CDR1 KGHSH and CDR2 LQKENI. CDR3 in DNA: TGTGCCACCAAAAGGGGGATACGTGAAAAACTGTTTTTT. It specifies CATKRGIREKLFF. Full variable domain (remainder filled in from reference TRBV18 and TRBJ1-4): NAGVMQNPRHLVRRRGQEARLRCSPMKGHSHVYWYRQLPEEGLKFMVYLQKENIIDESGMPKERFSAEFPKEGPSILRIQQVVRGDSAAYFCATKRGIREKLFFGSGTQLSVL.

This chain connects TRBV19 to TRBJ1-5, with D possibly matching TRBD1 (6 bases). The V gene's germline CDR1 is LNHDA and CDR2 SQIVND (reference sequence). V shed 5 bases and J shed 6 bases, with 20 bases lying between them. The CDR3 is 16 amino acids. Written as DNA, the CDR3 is TGTGCCAGTAGTCCCCGGGGGGGGGCTTTGGCTCAGCCCCAGCATTTT. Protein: CASSPRGGALAQPQHF.

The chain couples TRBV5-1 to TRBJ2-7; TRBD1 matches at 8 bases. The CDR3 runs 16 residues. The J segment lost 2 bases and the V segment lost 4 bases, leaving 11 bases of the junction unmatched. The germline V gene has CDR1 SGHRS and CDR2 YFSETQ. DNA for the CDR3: TGCGCCAGCAGCGTTTTTGAAGGACAGGGACCCTACGAGCAGTACTTC. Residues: CASSVFEGQGPYEQYF. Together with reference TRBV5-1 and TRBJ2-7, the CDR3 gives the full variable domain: KAGVTQTPRYLIKTRGQQVTLSCSPISGHRSVSWYQQTPGQGLQFLFEYFSETQRNKGNFPGRFSGRQFSNSRSEMNVSTLELGDSALYLCASSVFEGQGPYEQYFGPGTRLTVT.

The CDR3 nucleotides read TGTGCCAGCAGCTATGACCCGGGACTAGAAGGCAATGAGCAGTTCTTC. Translating gives CASSYDPGLEGNEQFF. The chain links TRBV4-2 to TRBJ2-1; 8 bases agree with TRBD2. The CDR3 is made up of 16 amino acids. CDR1 LGHNA and CDR2 YNFKEQ come from the germline V gene. V shed 5 bases, J shed 6 bases, and the junction held 12 bases outside the gene matches.

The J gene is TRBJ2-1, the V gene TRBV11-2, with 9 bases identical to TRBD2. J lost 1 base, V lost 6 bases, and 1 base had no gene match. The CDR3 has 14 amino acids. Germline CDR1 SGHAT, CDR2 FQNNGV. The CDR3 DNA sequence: TGTGCCAGCAGGGCGGGAGGGTCCTACAATGAGCAGTTCTTC. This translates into CASRAGGSYNEQFF. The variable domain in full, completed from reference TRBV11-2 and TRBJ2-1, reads EAGVAQSPRYKIIEKRQSVAFWCNPISGHATLYWYQQILGQGPKLLIQFQNNGVVDDSQLPKDRFSAERLKGVDSTLKIQPAKLEDSAVYLCASRAGGSYNEQFFGPGTRLTVL.

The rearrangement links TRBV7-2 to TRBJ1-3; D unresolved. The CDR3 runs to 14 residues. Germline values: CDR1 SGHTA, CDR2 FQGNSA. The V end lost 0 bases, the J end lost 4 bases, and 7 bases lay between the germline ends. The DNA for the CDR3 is TGTGCCAGCAGCTTAGCGGGGAGCGGAAACACCATATATTTT. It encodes CASSLAGSGNTIYF. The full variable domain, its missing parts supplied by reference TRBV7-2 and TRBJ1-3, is GAGVSQSPSNKVTEKGKDVELRCDPISGHTALYWYRQSLGQGLEFLIYFQGNSAPDKSGLPSDRFSAERTGGSVSTLTIQRTQQEDSAVYLCASSLAGSGNTIYFGEGSWLTVV.

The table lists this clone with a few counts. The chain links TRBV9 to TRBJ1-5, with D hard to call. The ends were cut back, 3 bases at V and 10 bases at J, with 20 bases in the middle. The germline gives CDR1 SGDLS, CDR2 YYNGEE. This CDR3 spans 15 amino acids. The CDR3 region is CASSALPGTGGPQHF. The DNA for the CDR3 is TGTGCCAGCAGCGCTCTTCCGGGAACCGGAGGACCCCAGCATTTT.

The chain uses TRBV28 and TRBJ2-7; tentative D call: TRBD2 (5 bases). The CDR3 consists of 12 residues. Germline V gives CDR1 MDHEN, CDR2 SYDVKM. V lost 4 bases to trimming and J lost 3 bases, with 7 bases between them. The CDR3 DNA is TGTGCCAGCAGTTGGGGAGTCTACGAGCAGTACTTC. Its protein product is CASSWGVYEQYF.

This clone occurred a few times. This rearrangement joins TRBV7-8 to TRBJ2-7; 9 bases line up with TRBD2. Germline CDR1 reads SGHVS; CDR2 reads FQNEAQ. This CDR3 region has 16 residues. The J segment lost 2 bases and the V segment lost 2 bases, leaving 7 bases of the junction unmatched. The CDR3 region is CASSLQGLAGAYEQYF. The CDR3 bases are TGTGCCAGCAGCTTACAGGGACTAGCAGGGGCCTACGAGCAGTACTTC.

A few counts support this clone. CDR3 protein: CASSLDGQNIQYF. Written as DNA, the CDR3 is TGCGCCAGCAGCTTGGACGGTCAAAACATTCAGTACTTC. This chain joins TRBV5-1 and TRBJ2-4; D not certain. V shed 0 bases and J shed 5 bases, with 6 bases lying between them. The germline gives CDR1 SGHRS, CDR2 YFSETQ. The CDR3 is 13 amino acids.

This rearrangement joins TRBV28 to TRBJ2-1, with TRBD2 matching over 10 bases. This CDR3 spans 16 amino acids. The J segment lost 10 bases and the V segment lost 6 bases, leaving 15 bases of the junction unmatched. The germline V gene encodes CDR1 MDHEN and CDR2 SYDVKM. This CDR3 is CASSATSGKIRNEQFF. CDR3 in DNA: TGTGCCAGCAGCGCCACTAGCGGGAAGATACGAAACGAGCAGTTCTTC.

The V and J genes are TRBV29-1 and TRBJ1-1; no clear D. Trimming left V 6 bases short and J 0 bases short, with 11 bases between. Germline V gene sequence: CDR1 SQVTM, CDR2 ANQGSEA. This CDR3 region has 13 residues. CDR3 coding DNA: TGCAGCGTCCACAAACTACTGAACACTGAAGCTTTCTTT. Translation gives CSVHKLLNTEAFF.

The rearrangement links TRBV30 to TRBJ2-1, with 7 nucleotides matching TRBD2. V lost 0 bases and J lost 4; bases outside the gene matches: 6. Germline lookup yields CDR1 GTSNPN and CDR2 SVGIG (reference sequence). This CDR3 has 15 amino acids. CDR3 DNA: TGTGCCTGGAGTGTATCCAGCGGGACTTACAATGAGCAGTTCTTC. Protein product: CAWSVSSGTYNEQFF.

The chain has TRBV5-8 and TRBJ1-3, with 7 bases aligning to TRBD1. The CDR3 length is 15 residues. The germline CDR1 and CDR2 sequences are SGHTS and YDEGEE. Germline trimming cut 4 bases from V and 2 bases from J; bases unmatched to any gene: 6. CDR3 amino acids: CASSMDRHAGNTIYF. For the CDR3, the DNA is TGTGCCAGCAGCATGGACAGGCACGCTGGAAACACCATATATTTT.

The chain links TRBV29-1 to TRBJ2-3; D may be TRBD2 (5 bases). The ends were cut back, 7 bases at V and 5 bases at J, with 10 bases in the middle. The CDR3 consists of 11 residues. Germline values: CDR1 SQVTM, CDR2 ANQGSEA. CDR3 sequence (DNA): TGCAGCGGCGGGCTTATAGATACGCAGTATTTT. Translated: CSGGLIDTQYF.

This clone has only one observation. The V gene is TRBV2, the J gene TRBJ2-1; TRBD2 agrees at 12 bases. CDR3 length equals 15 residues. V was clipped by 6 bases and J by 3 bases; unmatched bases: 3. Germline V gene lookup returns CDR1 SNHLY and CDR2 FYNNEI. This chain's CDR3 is CASRQGLAGYNEQFF. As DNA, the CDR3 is TGTGCCAGCAGACAGGGACTAGCGGGCTACAATGAGCAGTTCTTC.

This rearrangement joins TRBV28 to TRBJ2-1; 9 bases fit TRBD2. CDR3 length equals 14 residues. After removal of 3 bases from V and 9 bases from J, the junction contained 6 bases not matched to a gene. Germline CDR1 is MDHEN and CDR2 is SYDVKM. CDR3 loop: CASSFLAGRVEQFF. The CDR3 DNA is TGTGCCAGCAGTTTTCTAGCGGGAAGGGTTGAGCAGTTCTTC.

Here the CDR3 DNA reads TGTGCCAGTAGTATCACTACCAAGGCGGGATCCAGGCGGTACTTC. It encodes CASSITTKAGSRRYF. The chain uses TRBV19 and TRBJ2-5, with D possibly being TRBD2 (6 bases). This CDR3 is built from 15 residues. CDR1 and CDR2 (germline): LNHDA, SQIVND (reference sequence). V gave up 3 bases and J gave up 13 bases, with 24 bases separating them.

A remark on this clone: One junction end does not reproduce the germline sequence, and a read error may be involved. The DNA for the CDR3 is TGCGCCAGCAGCAAAGATCAGGGGACAGGGGGTGAAAAACTGTTTTTT. Amino acids: CASSKDQGTGGEKLFF. The chain combines TRBV4-1 with TRBJ1-4; 11 nucleotides align to TRBD1. This CDR3 contains 16 residues. Germline values: CDR1 MGHRA, CDR2 YSYEKL.

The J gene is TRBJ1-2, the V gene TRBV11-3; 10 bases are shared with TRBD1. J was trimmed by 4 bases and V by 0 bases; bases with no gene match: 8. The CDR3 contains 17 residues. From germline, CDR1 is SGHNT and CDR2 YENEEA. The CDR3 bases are TGTGCCAGCAGCTTAGAAGACAGGGGGCAATCTTCCTATGGCTACACCTTC. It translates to CASSLEDRGQSSYGYTF.

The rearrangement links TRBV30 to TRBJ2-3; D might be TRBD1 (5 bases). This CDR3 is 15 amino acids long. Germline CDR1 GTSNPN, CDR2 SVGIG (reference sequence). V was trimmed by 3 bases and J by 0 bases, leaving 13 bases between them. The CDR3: CAWRRTRLSTDTQYF. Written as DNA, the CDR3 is TGTGCCTGGAGACGGACAAGGTTGAGCACAGATACGCAGTATTTT.